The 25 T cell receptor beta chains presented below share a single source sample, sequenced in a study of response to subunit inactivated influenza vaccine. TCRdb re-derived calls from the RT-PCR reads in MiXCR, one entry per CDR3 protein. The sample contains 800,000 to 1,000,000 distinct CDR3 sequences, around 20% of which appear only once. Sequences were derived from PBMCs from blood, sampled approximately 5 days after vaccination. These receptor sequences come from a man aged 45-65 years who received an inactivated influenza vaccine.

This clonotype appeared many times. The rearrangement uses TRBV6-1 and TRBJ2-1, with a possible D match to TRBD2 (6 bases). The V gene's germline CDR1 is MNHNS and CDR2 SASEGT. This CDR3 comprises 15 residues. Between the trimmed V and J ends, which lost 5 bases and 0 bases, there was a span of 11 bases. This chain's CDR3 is CASSKTRSSYNEQFF. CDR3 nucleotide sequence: TGTGCCAGCAGTAAGACTAGGAGCTCCTACAATGAGCAGTTCTTC.

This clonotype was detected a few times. CDR3 DNA sequence: TGTGCCAGCAGCGTAGGGGACGGGAGGGCCCCGAGCACCGGGGAGCTGTTTTTT. Amino acid sequence: CASSVGDGRAPSTGELFF. The V call is TRBV9, the J call TRBJ2-2; 8 bases fit TRBD2. The CDR3 length is 18 residues. Per the germline V gene, CDR1 is SGDLS and CDR2 is YYNGEE. V was clipped by 0 bases and J by 4 bases; unmatched bases: 11.

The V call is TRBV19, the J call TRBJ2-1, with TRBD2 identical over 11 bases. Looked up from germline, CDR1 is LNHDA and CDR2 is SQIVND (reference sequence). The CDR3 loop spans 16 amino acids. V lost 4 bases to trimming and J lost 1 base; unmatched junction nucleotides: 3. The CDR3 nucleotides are TGTGCCAGTAGTAGCAGACTAGCGGGGTCCTACAATGAGCAGTTCTTC. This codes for CASSSRLAGSYNEQFF.

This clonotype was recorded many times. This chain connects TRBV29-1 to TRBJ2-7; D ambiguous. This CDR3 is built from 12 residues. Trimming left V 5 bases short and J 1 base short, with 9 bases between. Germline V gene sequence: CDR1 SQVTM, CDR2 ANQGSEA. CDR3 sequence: CSVRFQSYEQYF. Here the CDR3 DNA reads TGCAGCGTTAGGTTTCAATCCTACGAGCAGTACTTC.

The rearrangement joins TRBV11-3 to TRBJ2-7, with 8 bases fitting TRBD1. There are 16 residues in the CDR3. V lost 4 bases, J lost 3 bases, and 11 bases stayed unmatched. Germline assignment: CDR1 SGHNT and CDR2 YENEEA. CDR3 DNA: TGTGCCAGCAGCTCAAAGGCAGGGGGCACCAACTACGAGCAGTACTTC. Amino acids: CASSSKAGGTNYEQYF.

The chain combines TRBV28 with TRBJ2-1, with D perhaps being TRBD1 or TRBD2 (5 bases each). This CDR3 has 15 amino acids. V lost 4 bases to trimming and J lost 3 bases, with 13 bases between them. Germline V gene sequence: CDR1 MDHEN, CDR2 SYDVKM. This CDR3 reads CASSSPGPYYNEQFF. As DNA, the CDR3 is TGTGCCAGCAGTTCACCGGGACCCTACTACAATGAGCAGTTCTTC.

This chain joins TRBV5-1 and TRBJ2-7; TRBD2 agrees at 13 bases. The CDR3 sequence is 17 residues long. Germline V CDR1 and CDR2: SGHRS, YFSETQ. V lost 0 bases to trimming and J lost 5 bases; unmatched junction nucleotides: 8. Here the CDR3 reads CASSLVWTSGSYHEQYF. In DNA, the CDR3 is TGCGCCAGCAGCTTGGTTTGGACTAGCGGGAGTTACCACGAGCAGTACTTC.

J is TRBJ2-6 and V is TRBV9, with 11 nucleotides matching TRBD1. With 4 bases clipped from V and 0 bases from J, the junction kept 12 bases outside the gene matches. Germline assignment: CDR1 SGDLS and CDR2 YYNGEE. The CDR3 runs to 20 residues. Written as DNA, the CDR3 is TGTGCCAGCAGCACAGGGACAGGGGGACGAACAGACTCTGGGGCCAACGTCCTGACTTTC. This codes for CASSTGTGGRTDSGANVLTF.

The CDR3 DNA reads as TGTGCCATCAGTGAGGCCGCGGGACAGGGAGTCGGCTACACCTTC. It specifies CAISEAAGQGVGYTF. The chain links TRBV10-3 to TRBJ1-2; 9 nucleotides agree with TRBD1. The germline gives CDR1 ENHRY, CDR2 SYGVKD. Trimming cost V 2 bases and J 8 bases; bases outside gene matches: 9. The CDR3 runs to 15 residues.

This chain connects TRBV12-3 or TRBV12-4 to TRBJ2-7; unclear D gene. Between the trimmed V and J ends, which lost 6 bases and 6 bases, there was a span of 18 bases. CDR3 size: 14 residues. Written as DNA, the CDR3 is TGTGCCAGCAGCGCCCTAGGGCTTGGCGGCGAGCAGTACTTC. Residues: CASSALGLGGEQYF.

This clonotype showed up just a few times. The CDR3 protein is CASSVASSVPSYEQYF. Written as DNA, the CDR3 is TGTGCCAGCAGCGTAGCGAGTAGCGTCCCGTCCTACGAGCAGTACTTC. The V gene is TRBV9, the J gene TRBJ2-7, with a possible D match to TRBD2 (5 bases). CDR1 is SGDLS and CDR2 is YYNGEE in the germline V gene. The CDR3 runs 16 residues. V was trimmed by 0 bases and J by 1 base, leaving 14 bases between them. The complete variable domain, with remaining parts taken from reference TRBV9 and TRBJ2-7, reads DSGVTQTPKHLITATGQRVTLRCSPRSGDLSVYWYQQSLDQGLQFLIQYYNGEERAKGNILERFSAQQFPDLHSELNLSSLELGDSALYFCASSVASSVPSYEQYFGPGTRLTVT.

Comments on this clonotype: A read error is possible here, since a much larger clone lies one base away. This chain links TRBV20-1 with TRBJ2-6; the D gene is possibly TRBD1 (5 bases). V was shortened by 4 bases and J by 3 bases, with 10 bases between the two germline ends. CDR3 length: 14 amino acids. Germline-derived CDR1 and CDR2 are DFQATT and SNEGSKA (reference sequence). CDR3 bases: TGCAGTGCTACCCCAGGGTGTGGGGCCAACGTCCTGACTTTC. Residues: CSATPGCGANVLTF.

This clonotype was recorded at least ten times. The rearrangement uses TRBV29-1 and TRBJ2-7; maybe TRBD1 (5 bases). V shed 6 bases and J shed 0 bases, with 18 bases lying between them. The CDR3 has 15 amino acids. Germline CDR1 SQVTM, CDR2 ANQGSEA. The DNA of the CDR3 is TGCAGCGTCCTACCTATTAGGGGAAGCTCCTACGAGCAGTACTTC. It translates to CSVLPIRGSSYEQYF.

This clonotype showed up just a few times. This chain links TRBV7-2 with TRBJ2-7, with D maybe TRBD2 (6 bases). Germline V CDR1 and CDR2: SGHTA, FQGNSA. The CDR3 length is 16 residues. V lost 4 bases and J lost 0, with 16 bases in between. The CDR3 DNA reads TGTGCCAGCAGCTCCTCCTTTGGGGGGAGCTCCTACGAGCAGTACTTC. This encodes CASSSSFGGSSYEQYF.

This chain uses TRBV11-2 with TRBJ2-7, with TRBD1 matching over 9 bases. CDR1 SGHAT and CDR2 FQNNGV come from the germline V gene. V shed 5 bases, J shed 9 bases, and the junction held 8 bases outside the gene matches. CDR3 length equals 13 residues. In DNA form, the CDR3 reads TGTGCCAGCAGCCCGGTGGGACAGGGTGGGCAGTACTTC. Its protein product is CASSPVGQGGQYF.

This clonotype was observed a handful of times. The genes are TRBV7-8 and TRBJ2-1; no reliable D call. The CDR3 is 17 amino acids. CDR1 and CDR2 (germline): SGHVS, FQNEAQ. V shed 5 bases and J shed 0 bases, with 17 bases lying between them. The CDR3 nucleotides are TGTGCCAGCAGCCCCGGACCGCATCGGCTCTCCTACAATGAGCAGTTCTTC. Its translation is CASSPGPHRLSYNEQFF.

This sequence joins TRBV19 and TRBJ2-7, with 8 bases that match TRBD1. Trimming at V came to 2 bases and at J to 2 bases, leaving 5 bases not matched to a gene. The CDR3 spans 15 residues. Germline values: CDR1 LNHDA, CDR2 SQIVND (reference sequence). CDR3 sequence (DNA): TGTGCCAGTAGTATACTTGGACAGGGAACCTACGAGCAGTACTTC. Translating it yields CASSILGQGTYEQYF.

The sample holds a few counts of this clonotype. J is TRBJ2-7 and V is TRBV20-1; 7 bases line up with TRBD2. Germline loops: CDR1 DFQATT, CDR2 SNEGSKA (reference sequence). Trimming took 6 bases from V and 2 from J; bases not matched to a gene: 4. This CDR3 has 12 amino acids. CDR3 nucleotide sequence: TGCAGTGCGGGGGGGGTCGCCTACGAGCAGTACTTC. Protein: CSAGGVAYEQYF.

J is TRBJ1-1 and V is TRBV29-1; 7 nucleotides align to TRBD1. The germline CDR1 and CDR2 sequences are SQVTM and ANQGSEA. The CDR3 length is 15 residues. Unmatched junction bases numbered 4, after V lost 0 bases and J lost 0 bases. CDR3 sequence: CSVEDWDRVNTEAFF. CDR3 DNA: TGCAGCGTTGAAGATTGGGACAGAGTGAACACTGAAGCTTTCTTT.

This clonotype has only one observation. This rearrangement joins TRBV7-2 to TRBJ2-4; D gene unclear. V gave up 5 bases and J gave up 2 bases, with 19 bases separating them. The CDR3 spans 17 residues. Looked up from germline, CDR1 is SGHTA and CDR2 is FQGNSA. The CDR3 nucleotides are TGTGCCAGCAGCCCCTTGGGGTTGGCTAGAACCAAAAACATTCAGTACTTC. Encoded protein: CASSPLGLARTKNIQYF.

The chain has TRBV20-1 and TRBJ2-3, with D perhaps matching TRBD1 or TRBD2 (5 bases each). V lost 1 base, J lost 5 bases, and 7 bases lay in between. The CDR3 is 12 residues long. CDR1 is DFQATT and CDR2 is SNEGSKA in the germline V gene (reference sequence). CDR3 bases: TGCAGTGCTAGAGTTGGGGGAGATACGCAGTATTTT. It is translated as CSARVGGDTQYF.

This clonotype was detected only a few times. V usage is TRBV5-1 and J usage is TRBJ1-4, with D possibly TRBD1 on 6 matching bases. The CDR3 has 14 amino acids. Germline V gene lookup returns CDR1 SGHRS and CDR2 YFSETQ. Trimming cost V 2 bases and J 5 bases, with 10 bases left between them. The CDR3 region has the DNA TGCGCCAGCAGCTTAACAACAGGGAATGAAAAACTGTTTTTT. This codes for CASSLTTGNEKLFF. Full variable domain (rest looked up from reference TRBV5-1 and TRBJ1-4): KAGVTQTPRYLIKTRGQQVTLSCSPISGHRSVSWYQQTPGQGLQFLFEYFSETQRNKGNFPGRFSGRQFSNSRSEMNVSTLELGDSALYLCASSLTTGNEKLFFGSGTQLSVL.

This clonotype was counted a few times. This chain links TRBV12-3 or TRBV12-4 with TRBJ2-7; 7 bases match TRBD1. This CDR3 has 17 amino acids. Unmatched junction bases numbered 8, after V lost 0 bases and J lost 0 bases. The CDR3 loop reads CASSLAHGQVSSYEQYF. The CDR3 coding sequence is TGTGCCAGCAGTTTAGCCCACGGACAGGTTAGCTCCTACGAGCAGTACTTC.

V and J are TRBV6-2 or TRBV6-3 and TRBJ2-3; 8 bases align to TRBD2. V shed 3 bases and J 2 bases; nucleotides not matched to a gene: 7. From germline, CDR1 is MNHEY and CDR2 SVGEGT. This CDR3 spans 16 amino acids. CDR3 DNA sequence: TGTGCCAGCAGTTATCCGGTAGCGGGGTCCACAGATACGCAGTATTTT. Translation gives CASSYPVAGSTDTQYF.

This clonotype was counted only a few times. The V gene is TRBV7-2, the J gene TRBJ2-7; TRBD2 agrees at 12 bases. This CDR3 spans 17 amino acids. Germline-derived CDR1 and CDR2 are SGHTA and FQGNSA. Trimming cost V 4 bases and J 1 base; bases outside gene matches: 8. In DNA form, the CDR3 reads TGTGCCAGCAGCTCTCGACTAGCGGGGGACCATTCCTACGAGCAGTACTTC. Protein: CASSSRLAGDHSYEQYF.